This TCR beta chain was recovered during a study of blood T cell repertoires in COVID-19. From germline, CDR1 is SGHDT and CDR2 YYEEEE. This CDR3 has 18 amino acids. The V and J ends lost 0 bases and 0 bases, in that order; junction bases with no gene match: 5. During active infection, Seattle patients enrolled and were then monitored through disease. This clone has just one count. Sequenced by immunoSEQ multiplex PCR; TCRdb stores in-frame clones only, minus some. Of 200,000 to 250,000 clones listed, roughly nine tenths are singletons. Sample: peripheral blood. This receptor was identified in a man aged 60-69 years with COVID-19, enrolled during active disease. This rearrangement joins TRBV5-6 to TRBJ1-6, with TRBD1 identical over 8 bases. The CDR3 reads CASSLGQGTSSYNSPLHF. CDR3 nucleotides: TGTGCCAGCAGCTTGGGACAGGGGACGAGCTCCTATAATTCACCCCTCCACTTT.